This section outlines one TCR beta chain sequence together with its context. The data were obtained in a study of blood T cell repertoires in COVID-19. For the study at large: Samples of COVID-19 (acute and convalescent) were obtained from the United States, Italy and Spain.

Authors' processing steps: Nucleated cell counts were estimated from reference gene primer amplification. Using immunoSEQ multiplex PCR, the repertoire was profiled, and TCRdb retains in-frame clones only, with some absent. V and J calls and clone size are those listed in that table; D and trimming were worked out from the DNA. The sample yields 250,000 to 350,000 clones, 90% seen once. The V and J ends lost 6 bases and 4 bases, in that order; junction bases with no gene match: 12. The CDR3 loop spans 16 amino acids. Per the germline V gene, CDR1 is SGHRS and CDR2 is YFSETQ. Participant-given clinical history determined each cohort assignment.

The origin of this receptor is a woman aged 18 to 35 with acute COVID-19. The sample was PBMCs or T cells enriched from blood (not recorded which). The chain links TRBV5-1 to TRBJ2-2; TRBD1 matches at 7 bases. CDR3 DNA sequence: TGCGCCAGCAACCTATGGGGACAGTCTAGCACCGGGGAGCTGTTTTTT. Residues: CASNLWGQSSTGELFF.